This T cell receptor beta chain comes out of a study of cytomegalovirus exposure and HLA in healthy donors. This clone has a count of ten or more. Its specificity is not known. With 3 bases removed from V and 2 bases from J, the gap between germline ends came to 10 bases. The germline gives CDR1 MRHNA, CDR2 SNTAGT. The CDR3 spans 15 residues. Although they were nominally healthy when sampled, donors likely had unrecorded immune exposures. Study-level points and caveats: HLA allele associations emerged for 17,000 or so TCR beta sequences in a later analysis, at 0.05 false discovery rate. As a later analysis revealed, the rate of TCR association differed by HLA locus, with DRB1 most and HLA-C fewest.

Researchers ran the PCR with 60 Vbeta and 13 Jbeta primers. Libraries were prepared by immunoSEQ multiplex PCR; TCRdb keeps only in-frame clonotypes and omits some of them. The sample records some 180,000 clones, almost 85% being singletons. This TCR derives from a woman between 50 and 59 years old in good health and CMV-seronegative. The sequenced sample consisted of PBMCs. The chain couples TRBV6-4 to TRBJ2-2, with D tentatively TRBD1 (5 bases). The CDR3 sequence: CASSDGQGNTGELFF. The CDR3 region has the DNA TGTGCCAGCAGTGATGGTCAGGGTAACACCGGGGAGCTGTTTTTT.